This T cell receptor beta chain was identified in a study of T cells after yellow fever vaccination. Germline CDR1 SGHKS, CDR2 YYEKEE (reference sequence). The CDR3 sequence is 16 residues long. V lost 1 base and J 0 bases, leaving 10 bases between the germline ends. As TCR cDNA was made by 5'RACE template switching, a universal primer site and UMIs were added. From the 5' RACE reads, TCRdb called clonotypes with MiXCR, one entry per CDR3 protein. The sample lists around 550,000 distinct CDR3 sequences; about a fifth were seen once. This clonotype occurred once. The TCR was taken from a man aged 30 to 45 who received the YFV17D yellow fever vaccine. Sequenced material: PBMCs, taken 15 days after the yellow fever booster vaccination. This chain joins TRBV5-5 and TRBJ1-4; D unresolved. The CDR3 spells CASSLNSPSTNEKLFF. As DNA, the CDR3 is TGTGCCAGCAGCTTGAACAGTCCCTCAACTAATGAAAAACTGTTTTTT.